This TCR beta chain was sequenced for a study of blood T cell repertoires in COVID-19. Using immunoSEQ multiplex PCR, the repertoire was profiled, and TCRdb retains in-frame clones only, with some absent. Of over 350,000 clones in the sample, approximately 89% were seen once. Germline V gene data show CDR1 as LNHNV and CDR2 as YYDKDF (reference sequence). Trimming took 4 bases from V and 4 from J; bases not matched to a gene: 5. The CDR3 loop spans 14 amino acids. Ages ranged from about 18 to 89 years, with residence in some 25 US areas. In assigning cohorts, the study relied on participant-reported clinical history.

This chain uses TRBV15 with TRBJ1-1; 8 bases match TRBD1. The material sequenced was PBMCs or T cells enriched from blood (not recorded which). The sequence was obtained from a woman in her thirties or forties who had been exposed to COVID-19. In nucleotides, the CDR3 is TGTGCCACCAGCACCCGACAGGGGCGCACTGAAGCTTTCTTT. Protein sequence: CATSTRQGRTEAFF.